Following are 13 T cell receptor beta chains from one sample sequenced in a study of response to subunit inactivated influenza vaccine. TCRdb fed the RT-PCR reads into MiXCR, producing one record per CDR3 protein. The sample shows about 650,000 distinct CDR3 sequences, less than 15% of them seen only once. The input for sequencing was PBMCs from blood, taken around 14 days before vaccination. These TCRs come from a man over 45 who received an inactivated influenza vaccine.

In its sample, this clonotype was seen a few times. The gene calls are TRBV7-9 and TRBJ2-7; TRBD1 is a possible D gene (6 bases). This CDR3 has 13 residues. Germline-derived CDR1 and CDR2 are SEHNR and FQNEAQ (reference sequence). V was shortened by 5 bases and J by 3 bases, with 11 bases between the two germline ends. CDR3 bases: TGTGCCAGCAGCACAAACAGGGTCTACGAGCAGTACTTC. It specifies CASSTNRVYEQYF.

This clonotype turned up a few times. In nucleotides, the CDR3 is TGTGCCAGCAGACCAAACCGGGACCCCCTCGGGAATGAGCAGTTCTTC. This codes for CASRPNRDPLGNEQFF. The gene calls are TRBV7-8 and TRBJ2-1; D may correspond to TRBD1 or TRBD2 (5 bases each). Germline V gene data show CDR1 as SGHVS and CDR2 as FQNEAQ. The CDR3 consists of 16 residues. Trimming removed 6 bases at V and 7 bases at J, with 22 bases between.

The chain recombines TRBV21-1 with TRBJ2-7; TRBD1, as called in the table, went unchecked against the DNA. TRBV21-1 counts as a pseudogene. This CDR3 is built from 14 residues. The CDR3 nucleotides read TGTGCCAGCAGCAAAGGACGGGGGCCCTACGAGCAGTACTTC. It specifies CASSKGRGPYEQYF.

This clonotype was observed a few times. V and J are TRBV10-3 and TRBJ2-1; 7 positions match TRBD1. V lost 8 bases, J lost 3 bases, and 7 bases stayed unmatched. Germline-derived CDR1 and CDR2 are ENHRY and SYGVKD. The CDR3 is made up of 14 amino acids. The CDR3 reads CAIGEGQSYNEQFF. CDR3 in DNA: TGTGCCATCGGAGAGGGACAGAGCTACAATGAGCAGTTCTTC.

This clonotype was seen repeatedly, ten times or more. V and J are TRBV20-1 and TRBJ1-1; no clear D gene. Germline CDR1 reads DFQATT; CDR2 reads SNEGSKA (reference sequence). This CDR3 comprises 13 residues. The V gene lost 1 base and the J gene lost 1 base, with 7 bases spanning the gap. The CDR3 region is CSARVGGNTEAFF. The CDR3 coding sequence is TGCAGTGCTAGAGTAGGAGGGAACACTGAAGCTTTCTTT.

CDR3 loop: CASSLSRGGRNIQYF. In DNA form, the CDR3 reads TGTGCCAGCAGTTTATCGAGGGGGGGGAGGAACATTCAGTACTTC. The V and J genes are TRBV27 and TRBJ2-4, with a tentative D call TRBD2 (7 bases). In germline, CDR1 is MNHEY, CDR2 SMNVEV (reference sequence). Trimming cost V 0 bases and J 7 bases, with 13 bases left between them. The CDR3 runs to 15 residues.

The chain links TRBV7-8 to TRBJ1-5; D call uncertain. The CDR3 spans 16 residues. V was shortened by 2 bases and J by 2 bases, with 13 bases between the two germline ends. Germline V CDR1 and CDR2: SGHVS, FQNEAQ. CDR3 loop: CASSLRTGSGNQPQHF. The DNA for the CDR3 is TGTGCCAGCAGCTTACGTACGGGATCGGGCAATCAGCCCCAGCATTTT.

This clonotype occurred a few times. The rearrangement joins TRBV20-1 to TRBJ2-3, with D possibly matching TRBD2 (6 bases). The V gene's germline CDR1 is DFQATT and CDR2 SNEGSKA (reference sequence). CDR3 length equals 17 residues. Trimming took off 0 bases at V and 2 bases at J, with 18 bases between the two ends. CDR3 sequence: CSAREDIRAGLTDTQYF. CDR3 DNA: TGCAGTGCTAGAGAAGATATCCGAGCGGGCCTCACAGATACGCAGTATTTT.

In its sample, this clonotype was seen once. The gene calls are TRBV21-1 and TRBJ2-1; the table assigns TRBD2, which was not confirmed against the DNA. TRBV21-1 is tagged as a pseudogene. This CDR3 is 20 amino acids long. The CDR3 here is CASSTLTSGRVPPPYNEQFF. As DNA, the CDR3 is TGTGCCAGCAGCACTCTGACTAGCGGGAGGGTCCCACCGCCCTACAATGAGCAGTTCTTC.

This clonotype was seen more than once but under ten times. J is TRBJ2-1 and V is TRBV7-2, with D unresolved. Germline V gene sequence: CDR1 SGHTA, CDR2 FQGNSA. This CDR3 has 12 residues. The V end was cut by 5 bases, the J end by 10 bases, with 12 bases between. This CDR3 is CASSPRLGEQFF. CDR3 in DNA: TGTGCCAGCAGCCCAAGGTTGGGGGAGCAGTTCTTC.

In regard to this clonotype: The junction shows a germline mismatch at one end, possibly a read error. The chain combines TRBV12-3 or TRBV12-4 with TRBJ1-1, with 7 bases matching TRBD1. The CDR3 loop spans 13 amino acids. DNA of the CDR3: TGTGCCAGCGCCGACAGGGAGAACACTGGAGCTTTCTTT. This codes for CASADRENTGAFF.

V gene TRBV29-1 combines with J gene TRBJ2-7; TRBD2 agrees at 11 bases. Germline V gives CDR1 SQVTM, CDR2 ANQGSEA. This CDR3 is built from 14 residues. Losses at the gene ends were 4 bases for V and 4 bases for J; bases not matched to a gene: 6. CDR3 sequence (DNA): TGCAGCGTTGTTAGCGGGAGGGCCGGTTACGAGCAGTACTTC. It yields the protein CSVVSGRAGYEQYF.

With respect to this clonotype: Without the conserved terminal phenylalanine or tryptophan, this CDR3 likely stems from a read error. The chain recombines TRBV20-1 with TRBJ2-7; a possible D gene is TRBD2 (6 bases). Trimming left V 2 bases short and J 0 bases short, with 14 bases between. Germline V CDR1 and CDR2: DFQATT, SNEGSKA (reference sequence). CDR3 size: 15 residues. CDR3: CSARSRESSSYEQYI. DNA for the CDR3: TGCAGTGCTAGATCCCGGGAGTCGAGCTCCTACGAGCAGTACATC.